A selection of T cell receptor beta chains follows, all from one sample in a study of T cell responses to AZD1222 COVID-19 vaccine. Method: immunoSEQ multiplex PCR; TCRdb's copy keeps in-frame clones and lacks some. This sample carries 50,000 to 70,000 clones, roughly 89% of them seen once, and the ten largest clones take about 5.9%. This material consisted of peripheral blood, taken 28 days after the second AZD1222 dose. The receptor source for this set is an adult who received the AZD1222 COVID-19 vaccine. CDR3s include the opening cysteine and the closing phenylalanine or tryptophan. Each record gives: D gene, J gene, clone size, V gene, CDR3 DNA, CDR3 protein. D genes are given only for firm matches. Not all rows give a size; the values are once, few, many and, for expanded clones, a class.

>.|TRBJ2-7|.|TRBV5-8
TGTGCCAGCAGCCGTAATCGGGGGGTTACAGGGGTTGGGCACGAGCAGTACTTC
CASSRNRGVTGVGHEQYF
>TRBD1|TRBJ2-7|.|TRBV6-5
TGTGCCAGCAGTCGGGACAGGGGGCACTACGAGCAGTACTTC
CASSRDRGHYEQYF
>TRBD1|TRBJ2-3|once|TRBV18
TGTGCCAGCTCACAAAAGACAGGGTCACTCACAGATACGCAGTATTTT
CASSQKTGSLTDTQYF
>.|TRBJ1-1|.|TRBV12-5
TGTGCCAAGGGAGTCGAGGACACTGAAGCTTTCTTT
CAKGVEDTEAFF
>.|TRBJ1-5|.|TRBV5-1
TGCGCCAGCAGCTTGGGGACCAATCAGCCCCAGCATTTT
CASSLGTNQPQHF
>TRBD1|TRBJ1-2|.|TRBV2
TGTGCCATCCCCTCCCAGGGGGCCTATGGCTACACCTTC
CAIPSQGAYGYTF
>TRBD2|TRBJ2-5|.|TRBV2
TGTGCCAGCAAGTTTAGCGGGGGGTACCAAGAGACCCAGTACTTC
CASKFSGGYQETQYF
>.|TRBJ2-5|.|TRBV29-1
TGCAGCGCTGTCTGGGGGGCAGGGGAGACCCAGTACTTC
CSAVWGAGETQYF
>.|TRBJ1-2|.|TRBV6-4
TGTGCCAGCAGTGGGGGATTAGGCTATGGCTACACCTTC
CASSGGLGYGYTF
>TRBD2|TRBJ2-5|.|TRBV2
TGTGCCAGCGGGGGACTAGCGGGAGTTGAGACCCAGTACTTC
CASGGLAGVETQYF